Below, 28 T cell receptor beta chains from the same sample are listed, as sequenced in a study of CD8 T cells in ankylosing spondylitis. MiXCR was run by TCRdb on the 5' RACE reads, yielding one entry per CDR3 protein. In the table there are 270,000 or so distinct CDR3 sequences, over 15% of which are singletons. The sequenced sample was blood, either unsorted or a sorted T cell fraction (not recorded which). The receptors here all came from a male donor with ankylosing spondylitis or in good health (not recorded which).

This chain joins TRBV4-3 and TRBJ2-1; TRBD2 matches 7 bases. V shed 0 bases, J shed 1 base, and the junction held 12 bases outside the gene matches. There are 19 residues in the CDR3. The V gene's germline CDR1 is LGHNA and CDR2 YSLEER. The CDR3 bases are TGCGCCAGCAGCCAAGAGCTCCCCTTCCGGGAGGTTTCCTACAATGAGCAGTTCTTC. It codes for CASSQELPFREVSYNEQFF.

This clonotype was seen repeatedly, ten times or more. The chain joins TRBV28 to TRBJ2-7; 7 bases match TRBD1. CDR3 length equals 13 residues. Per the germline V gene, CDR1 is MDHEN and CDR2 is SYDVKM. The V segment lost 3 bases and the J segment 7 bases; nucleotides outside the gene matches: 6. CDR3 bases: TGTGCCAGCAGTTTCAAGGGGGCAGAAGAGCAGTACTTC. The encoded protein is CASSFKGAEEQYF.

This clonotype was seen a few times. The rearrangement links TRBV19 to TRBJ2-7, with TRBD2 matching over 7 bases. The CDR3 loop spans 14 amino acids. The V gene end was trimmed by 3 bases and the J gene end by 5 bases; junction bases not matched to a gene: 7. Germline CDR1 reads LNHDA; CDR2 reads SQIVND (reference sequence). Here the CDR3 reads CASSMAGAFHEQYF. CDR3 DNA: TGTGCCAGTAGTATGGCGGGAGCATTCCACGAGCAGTACTTC.

This clonotype appeared many times. The rearrangement joins TRBV20-1 to TRBJ2-1; TRBD2 aligns across 8 bases. J gave up 2 bases and V 1 base, and 4 bases lay outside the gene matches. The germline gives CDR1 DFQATT, CDR2 SNEGSKA (reference sequence). The CDR3 has 15 residues. This CDR3 reads CSARVSAGAYNEQFF. CDR3 DNA: TGCAGTGCTAGAGTTTCAGCGGGAGCCTACAATGAGCAGTTCTTC.

The sample holds a few counts of this clonotype. At one boundary the junction diverges from the germline segment, which might be a read error. The chain carries TRBV11-2 and TRBJ2-7; D uncertain. The CDR3 has 14 amino acids. Germline values: CDR1 SGHAT, CDR2 FQNNGV. DNA for the CDR3: TGTGCCAGCAGCTCACCAACGGTCAGTCCTTCCCCCAATTTC. The encoded protein is CASSSPTVSPSPNF.

This clonotype was seen a few times. The V and J genes are TRBV29-1 and TRBJ2-7; weak D call: TRBD1 (5 bases). Deletions cut 2 bases from V and 3 bases from J, with 20 bases between. Germline loops: CDR1 SQVTM, CDR2 ANQGSEA. There are 16 residues in the CDR3. The CDR3 nucleotides read TGCAGCGTTGAATTTCGTGTCCAGGGCGCGGACTACGAGCAGTACTTC. This translates into CSVEFRVQGADYEQYF.

Only a few counts were recorded for this clonotype. In DNA, the CDR3 is TGTGCCAGCAGTCCGACGACAGGCACAGATACGCAGTATTTT. Protein sequence: CASSPTTGTDTQYF. This chain joins TRBV12-3 or TRBV12-4 and TRBJ2-3; D possibly corresponds to TRBD1 (5 bases). This CDR3 spans 14 amino acids. The V end was cut by 5 bases, the J end by 1 base, with 10 bases between.

The chain is built from TRBV12-3 or TRBV12-4 and TRBJ2-1; TRBD2 aligns across 11 bases. The CDR3 extends over 18 amino acids. The junction had 9 bases not matched to a gene; V was cut back by 5 bases and J by 0 bases. The CDR3 coding sequence is TGTGCCAGCAGTGGGACTAGCGGTACCGTGGACTCCTACAATGAGCAGTTCTTC. It codes for CASSGTSGTVDSYNEQFF.

This clonotype was counted only a few times. The V gene is TRBV12-5, the J gene TRBJ2-5; D not resolved. CDR3 length equals 15 residues. Germline V CDR1 and CDR2: LGHNT, FRNRAP. V dropped 5 bases and J dropped 3 bases, with 16 bases sitting between them. CDR3 bases: TGTGCTAGTGGTCCTCTAAAGAGAGCTGAAGAGACCCAGTACTTC. It specifies CASGPLKRAEETQYF.

This clonotype was seen only a few times. The rearrangement links TRBV6-5 to TRBJ2-6, with D unclear. The germline gives CDR1 MNHEY, CDR2 SVGAGI. The ends were cut back, 2 bases at V and 1 base at J, with 9 bases in the middle. The CDR3 is 16 residues long. CDR3 coding DNA: TGTGCCAGCAGTTACCTAACCCTGTCTGGGGCCAACGTCCTGACTTTC. Translating gives CASSYLTLSGANVLTF.

This clonotype was seen more than once but under ten times. V usage is TRBV27 and J usage is TRBJ2-3; weak D call: TRBD2 (6 bases). Trimming removed 3 bases from V and 3 bases from J, with 10 bases in between. From germline, CDR1 is MNHEY and CDR2 SMNVEV (reference sequence). The CDR3 totals 14 residues. In nucleotides, the CDR3 is TGTGCCAGCAGTTTCGTCGGGGGAACAGATACGCAGTATTTT. This encodes CASSFVGGTDTQYF.

V usage is TRBV4-3 and J usage is TRBJ2-3, with D unclear. Germline CDR1 and CDR2: LGHNA and YSLEER. V lost 1 base, J lost 3 bases, and 11 bases lay in between. The CDR3 is made up of 15 amino acids. The CDR3 DNA is TGCGCCAGCAGCCAAGCCCTCGAGGCAACAGATACGCAGTATTTT. Its translation: CASSQALEATDTQYF.

This clonotype was detected many times. V gene TRBV19 combines with J gene TRBJ2-7, with D perhaps matching TRBD1 (6 bases). The germline gives CDR1 LNHDA, CDR2 SQIVND (reference sequence). The germline V and J ends were trimmed by 4 bases and 2 bases, with 9 bases remaining between them. The CDR3 has 13 amino acids. The CDR3 DNA reads TGTGCCAGTAGTACGGGACATACCTACGAGCAGTACTTC. Translated: CASSTGHTYEQYF.

This clonotype was recorded many times. This chain joins TRBV29-1 and TRBJ2-1; 8 positions match TRBD1. Germline values: CDR1 SQVTM, CDR2 ANQGSEA. V shed 1 base and J 4 bases; nucleotides not matched to a gene: 6. This CDR3 comprises 15 residues. CDR3 sequence (DNA): TGCAGCGTTGAAGGAGGGACAGGATTATACAATGAGCAGTTCTTC. Translating it yields CSVEGGTGLYNEQFF.

This clonotype appeared a few times. The chain joins TRBV9 to TRBJ2-1; no clear D. Trimming stripped 0 bases from V and 9 bases from J, with 7 bases between. Germline CDR1 is SGDLS and CDR2 is YYNGEE. The CDR3 is made up of 12 amino acids. The DNA of the CDR3 is TGTGCCAGCAGCGTAGGATCTCGTGAGCAGTTCTTC. Translation gives CASSVGSREQFF.

This clonotype has at least ten counts. The CDR3 here is CASSPSDRGQVEQFF. The CDR3 coding sequence is TGTGCCAGCTCACCGTCGGACAGGGGGCAGGTTGAGCAGTTCTTC. The chain employs TRBV18 and TRBJ2-1, with 11 bases that match TRBD1. Looked up from germline, CDR1 is KGHSH and CDR2 is LQKENI. This CDR3 contains 15 residues. The V gene end was trimmed by 3 bases and the J gene end by 9 bases; junction bases not matched to a gene: 7.

The chain uses TRBV29-1 and TRBJ2-1; 12 positions agree with TRBD2. The CDR3 is 14 amino acids. Germline CDR1 SQVTM, CDR2 ANQGSEA. After removal of 6 bases from V and 4 bases from J, the junction contained 4 bases not matched to a gene. CDR3 DNA: TGCAGCGTCCGACTAGCGGGAGTTTACAATGAGCAGTTCTTC. Translated: CSVRLAGVYNEQFF.

This clonotype was counted a few times. The chain uses TRBV11-2 and TRBJ2-1, with TRBD1 matching over 7 bases. The J segment lost 2 bases and the V segment lost 2 bases, leaving 6 bases of the junction unmatched. This CDR3 contains 16 residues. Germline V gives CDR1 SGHAT, CDR2 FQNNGV. The CDR3 loop reads CASSLLRDRAYNEQFF. The CDR3, as DNA: TGTGCCAGCAGCTTATTAAGGGACAGAGCCTACAATGAGCAGTTCTTC. Complete variable domain (other parts from reference TRBV11-2 and TRBJ2-1): EAGVAQSPRYKIIEKRQSVAFWCNPISGHATLYWYQQILGQGPKLLIQFQNNGVVDDSQLPKDRFSAERLKGVDSTLKIQPAKLEDSAVYLCASSLLRDRAYNEQFFGPGTRLTVL.

This clonotype has just a few counts. DNA of the CDR3: TGTGCCAGCAGCCTGGTTGCGCCCAATGAGCAGTTCTTC. It specifies CASSLVAPNEQFF. The V and J genes are TRBV5-6 and TRBJ2-1, with unresolved D. The length of the CDR3 is 13 residues. V lost 4 bases and J 6 bases, leaving 11 bases between the germline ends. Germline V lookup: CDR1 SGHDT, CDR2 YYEEEE. Filled out from reference TRBV5-6 and TRBJ2-1, the complete variable domain reads DAGVTQSPTHLIKTRGQQVTLRCSPKSGHDTVSWYQQALGQGPQFIFQYYEEEERQRGNFPDRFSGHQFPNYSSELNVNALLLGDSALYLCASSLVAPNEQFFGPGTRLTVL.

The chain carries TRBV7-9 and TRBJ2-5; D ambiguous. This CDR3 contains 13 residues. Trimming left V 2 bases short and J 1 base short, with 5 bases between. From germline, CDR1 is SEHNR and CDR2 FQNEAQ (reference sequence). The CDR3 nucleotides read TGTGCCAGCAGCTTAATTCGCCAAGAGACCCAGTACTTC. Its protein product is CASSLIRQETQYF.

This chain uses TRBV4-1 with TRBJ2-1; 11 positions match TRBD2. J was trimmed by 5 bases and V by 1 base; bases with no gene match: 4. Germline V gene lookup returns CDR1 MGHRA and CDR2 YSYEKL. CDR3 length: 16 amino acids. CDR3 sequence (DNA): TGCGCCAGCAGCCAAGCTCAACTAGCGGGAGACAATGAGCAGTTCTTC. This encodes CASSQAQLAGDNEQFF.

This clonotype appeared a few times. The chain recombines TRBV12-3 or TRBV12-4 with TRBJ2-7; D may be TRBD2 (6 bases). This CDR3 comprises 14 residues. Trimming cost V 4 bases and J 0 bases, with 10 bases left between them. The CDR3 spells CASSSSGPSYEQYF. DNA for the CDR3: TGTGCCAGCAGTTCCAGCGGGCCCTCCTACGAGCAGTACTTC.

This rearrangement joins TRBV6-1 to TRBJ2-7; tentative D call: TRBD2 (6 bases). The length of the CDR3 is 13 residues. Per the germline V gene, CDR1 is MNHNS and CDR2 is SASEGT. The V and J ends lost 5 bases and 0 bases respectively, with 8 bases between them. The CDR3 spells CASSRENSYEQYF. The CDR3 nucleotides read TGTGCCAGCAGTCGGGAGAACTCCTACGAGCAGTACTTC.

The chain is built from TRBV7-9 and TRBJ2-7; possibly TRBD2 for D (5 bases). Germline V gives CDR1 SEHNR, CDR2 FQNEAQ (reference sequence). Trimming stripped 0 bases from V and 2 bases from J, with 11 bases between. This CDR3 spans 15 amino acids. CDR3 amino acids: CASSLALRETYEQYF. Written as DNA, the CDR3 is TGTGCCAGCAGCTTAGCGTTGAGGGAGACCTACGAGCAGTACTTC.

This clonotype turned up a few times. The rearrangement joins TRBV12-3 or TRBV12-4 to TRBJ2-1; tentatively, D is TRBD1 or TRBD2 (6 bases each). CDR3 length equals 16 residues. Trimming shortened V by 6 bases and J by 1 base, and 16 bases separated the two germline ends. CDR3 bases: TGTGCCAGCAGCTTCCTCTGGGGGGCTTCCTACAATGAGCAGTTCTTC. It codes for CASSFLWGASYNEQFF.

This chain joins TRBV9 and TRBJ2-1; 9 bases are shared with TRBD2. V lost 0 bases to trimming and J lost 8 bases; unmatched junction nucleotides: 6. From germline, CDR1 is SGDLS and CDR2 YYNGEE. The CDR3 is 15 amino acids. This chain's CDR3 is CASSVGLAGFDEQFF. CDR3 DNA sequence: TGTGCCAGCAGCGTAGGGCTAGCGGGATTCGATGAGCAGTTCTTC.

This clonotype turned up a few times. This chain joins TRBV4-1 and TRBJ2-5, with no clear D. Germline lookup yields CDR1 MGHRA and CDR2 YSYEKL. This CDR3 is 14 amino acids long. The germline V and J ends were trimmed by 1 base and 1 base, with 7 bases remaining between them. CDR3: CASSQGHLQETQYF. CDR3 bases: TGCGCCAGCAGCCAAGGACACCTCCAAGAGACCCAGTACTTC.

The rearrangement uses TRBV7-2 and TRBJ2-7; 9 bases match TRBD1. Trimming took 1 base from V and 3 from J; bases not matched to a gene: 10. The V gene's germline CDR1 is SGHTA and CDR2 FQGNSA. The CDR3 spans 17 residues. The CDR3, as DNA: TGTGCCAGCAGCTTAGGGGGGCGGGGACAGGGTTTCTACGAGCAGTACTTC. As protein: CASSLGGRGQGFYEQYF.